The clone carrying this TCR beta chain was detected a few times. Its target is not known. The data are from a study of T-cell memory formation after mild COVID-19. At the level of the study: Clusters of TCRs were largely donor specific. General study findings and limits: Those CD4+ clones that contracted were mainly in CM and EM (CD8+ ones in EMRA). A subset of responding clones appeared in pre-infection memory, suggesting cross-reactive memory joined. While clones contracting from day 15 to 85 were balanced between CD4 and CD8, later expanders leaned CD4+.

TCRdb fed the 5' RACE reads into MiXCR, producing one record per CDR3 protein. This sample carries 350,000 or so distinct CDR3 sequences, roughly 21% of them seen once, and the ten largest clones take around 13%. The CDR3 sequence is 16 residues long. Germline lookup yields CDR1 SGHRS and CDR2 YFSETQ. The junction had 8 bases not matched to a gene; V was cut back by 2 bases and J by 7 bases. This chain connects TRBV5-1 to TRBJ2-1; 11 nucleotides align to TRBD2. The clonotype originates from an adult woman who had mild COVID-19 (a few samples of this study predate the infection). Cell type and time point are not known. Sequencing input: PBMCs or a T cell subset sorted from them (not recorded which). CDR3 sequence (DNA): TGCGCCAGCAGCTTAGGGACTAGCGGCGGGAGTAATGAGCAGTTCTTC. Translating it yields CASSLGTSGGSNEQFF.